Sequencing of this TCR beta chain was carried out in a study of cytomegalovirus exposure and HLA in healthy donors. Notes on the study in general: A later analysis reportedly identified an Asian-associated ancestry cluster as carrying fewer N-insertions than the roughly 720-donor mean. No immune exposure information besides CMV serostatus was available. Reports showed the classifier diagnosing cytomegalovirus status with high specificity and sensitivity.

60 Vbeta and 13 Jbeta primers were used in PCR. Assay: immunoSEQ multiplex PCR; the TCRdb copy retains only in-frame clones and omits some. Here the sample spans roughly 130,000 clones, 79% being singletons. V lost 5 bases to trimming and J lost 4 bases; unmatched junction nucleotides: 8. Germline V gene sequence: CDR1 LNHNV, CDR2 YYDKDF (reference sequence). The CDR3 extends over 15 amino acids. As to this clone: Antigen: not known.

Sequencing was done on a sample of PBMCs. The chain links TRBV15 to TRBJ1-3; TRBD1 aligns across 7 bases. This receptor was identified in a man between 18 and 29 years old in good health and CMV-seronegative. The chain's CDR3 is CATSGRQGWGNTIYF. CDR3 bases: TGTGCCACCAGCGGACGACAGGGTTGGGGAAACACCATATATTTT. The full variable domain, rest sourced from reference TRBV15 and TRBJ1-3, is DAMVIQNPRYQVTQFGKPVTLSCSQTLNHNVMYWYQQKSSQAPKLLFHYYDKDFNNEADTPDNFQSRRPNTSFCFLDIRSPGLGDTAMYLCATSGRQGWGNTIYFGEGSWLTVV.